The 20 T cell receptor beta chains below were found in one sample sequenced in a study of human T cells and chemical hapten exposure. MiXCR, applied by TCRdb to the RACE reads, yields one record per CDR3 protein. The profile shows 50,000 to 65,000 distinct CDR3 sequences, 9.9% of them singletons. Time point indicated: patch test 3, about 24 weeks after DPC sensitization. The treatment denotes: therapeutic diphenylcyclopropenone sensitization with weekly scalp DPC. The input for sequencing was whole blood, taken in connection with sensitization to the hapten diphenylcyclopropenone (DPC). The receptor source for this set is a woman aged 40 to 50 with alopecia areata. Some clones in this sample may be carry-over from other donors' samples.

The genes are TRBV2 and TRBJ1-4; TRBD1 matches at 9 bases. The CDR3 is made up of 14 amino acids. V lost 6 bases to trimming and J lost 9 bases; unmatched junction nucleotides: 8. The germline V gene has CDR1 SNHLY and CDR2 FYNNEI. The DNA for the CDR3 is TGTGCCAGCAGGGAGGACAGGGGATTTCAAAAACTGTTTTTT. This gives the protein CASREDRGFQKLFF.

At least ten counts were recorded for this clonotype. V gene TRBV9 combines with J gene TRBJ2-3; TRBD2 matches 7 bases. Germline values: CDR1 SGDLS, CDR2 YYNGEE. V was clipped by 2 bases and J by 2 bases; unmatched bases: 5. The CDR3 contains 15 residues. CDR3: CASSVGGGITDTQYF. CDR3 DNA sequence: TGTGCCAGCAGCGTCGGCGGGGGAATCACAGATACGCAGTATTTT.

This clonotype was detected many times. The chain carries TRBV3-1 and TRBJ2-4; TRBD1 might be the D (6 bases). From germline, CDR1 is LGHDT and CDR2 YNNKEL (reference sequence). This CDR3 has 19 residues. V was clipped by 7 bases and J by 0 bases, with 25 bases between them. This CDR3 reads CASTPRIRLEGEAKNIQYF. In DNA form, the CDR3 reads TGTGCCAGCACCCCTCGGATTAGGTTAGAGGGGGAAGCCAAAAACATTCAGTACTTC.

This clonotype was detected ten times or more. The genes are TRBV7-6 and TRBJ2-3; TRBD2 matches 7 bases. V was clipped by 3 bases and J by 4 bases; unmatched bases: 4. The CDR3 has 14 amino acids. The V gene's germline CDR1 is SGHVS and CDR2 FNYEAQ. CDR3 nucleotide sequence: TGTGCCAGCAGCTTCCTAGCGGCGGCAGATACGCAGTATTTT. Protein product: CASSFLAAADTQYF.

Many counts were recorded for this clonotype. V and J are TRBV7-6 and TRBJ1-1; D remains ambiguous. The length of the CDR3 is 15 residues. V was clipped by 6 bases and J by 1 base, with 15 bases between them. Germline V gene data show CDR1 as SGHVS and CDR2 as FNYEAQ. As DNA, the CDR3 is TGTGCCAGCAGTTCCCATTTGGGTCCGAACACTGAAGCTTTCTTT. It specifies CASSSHLGPNTEAFF.

This clonotype was observed many times. The J gene is TRBJ2-6, the V gene TRBV20-1; D is unresolved. Looked up from germline, CDR1 is DFQATT and CDR2 is SNEGSKA (reference sequence). V lost 3 bases and J lost 1, with 4 bases in between. This CDR3 is 13 amino acids long. CDR3 loop: CSARGSGANVLTF. CDR3 coding DNA: TGCAGTGCTAGGGGATCTGGGGCCAACGTCCTGACTTTC.

A word on this clonotype: With a much larger clone just one base away, this may be a read error. The chain joins TRBV29-1 to TRBJ2-1; D possibly corresponds to TRBD1 (6 bases). Germline values: CDR1 SQVTM, CDR2 ANQGSEA. This CDR3 region has 13 residues. CDR3 amino acids: CSARQVSYNEQSF. CDR3 bases: TGCAGCGCCCGACAGGTCTCCTACAATGAGCAGTCCTTC.

The chain carries TRBV10-2 and TRBJ2-5; 13 bases are a match to TRBD2. After removal of 5 bases from V and 3 bases from J, the junction contained 6 bases not matched to a gene. Germline V gene lookup returns CDR1 WSHSY and CDR2 SAAADI. This CDR3 has 16 amino acids. Here the CDR3 reads CASSKLAGGIKETQYF. The CDR3 DNA sequence: TGCGCCAGCAGTAAACTAGCGGGGGGGATAAAAGAGACCCAGTACTTC.

The rearrangement links TRBV7-2 to TRBJ1-2; no firm D call. This CDR3 region has 13 residues. Trimming left V 5 bases short and J 7 bases short, with 14 bases between. Germline V CDR1 and CDR2: SGHTA, FQGNSA. The CDR3 sequence is CASSPAADRGYTF. CDR3 in DNA: TGTGCCAGCAGCCCTGCGGCTGACCGTGGCTACACCTTC.

This clonotype was counted at least ten times. The chain is built from TRBV6-2 or TRBV6-3 and TRBJ2-2; 8 bases map to TRBD2. V gave up 5 bases and J gave up 1 base; unmatched junction bases: 3. CDR3 length: 15 amino acids. Germline V gene lookup returns CDR1 MNHEY and CDR2 SVGEGT. The CDR3 here is CASSPAGVNTGELFF. The DNA of the CDR3 is TGTGCCAGCAGTCCAGCGGGGGTGAACACCGGGGAGCTGTTTTTT.

This clonotype has at least ten counts. V usage is TRBV12-5 and J usage is TRBJ2-1; 14 bases align to TRBD2. The trim removed 1 base at V and 8 bases at J, leaving 4 bases unmatched. CDR3 length equals 16 residues. Per germline, CDR1 LGHNT and CDR2 FRNRAP. This CDR3 reads CASGLGGTSGGDEQFF. In DNA form, the CDR3 reads TGTGCTAGTGGTTTGGGCGGGACTAGCGGGGGCGATGAGCAGTTCTTC. The whole variable domain, filled in from reference TRBV12-5 and TRBJ2-1, reads DARVTQTPRHKVTEMGQEVTMRCQPILGHNTVFWYRQTMMQGLELLAYFRNRAPLDDSGMPKDRFSAEMPDATLATLKIQPSEPRDSAVYFCASGLGGTSGGDEQFFGPGTRLTVL.

In this sample, this clonotype turned up many times. V and J are TRBV6-4 and TRBJ1-1, with D maybe TRBD1 (5 bases). The germline V gene has CDR1 MRHNA and CDR2 SNTAGT. V was pared by 5 bases and J by 4 bases, with 14 bases between. This CDR3 spans 14 amino acids. The CDR3 nucleotides read TGTGCCAGCAGTTTACAGGTGGGGGGCACTGAAGCTTTCTTT. Its translation: CASSLQVGGTEAFF.

The V gene is TRBV7-6, the J gene TRBJ2-6, with D uncertain. With 1 base removed from V and 4 bases from J, the gap between germline ends came to 8 bases. The length of the CDR3 is 15 residues. Germline CDR1 reads SGHVS; CDR2 reads FNYEAQ. CDR3 nucleotides: TGTGCCAGCAGCTTAGTGGTCTCCGGGGCCAACGTCCTGACTTTC. This gives the protein CASSLVVSGANVLTF.

This clonotype was seen a few times. The chain is built from TRBV7-9 and TRBJ1-2, with TRBD1 matching 9 bases. This CDR3 is 15 amino acids long. Germline lookup yields CDR1 SEHNR and CDR2 FQNEAQ (reference sequence). The J segment lost 8 bases and the V segment lost 6 bases, leaving 13 bases of the junction unmatched. CDR3 sequence: CASSQQGARYEGYTF. The CDR3 region has the DNA TGTGCCAGCAGTCAACAGGGGGCGCGATACGAAGGCTACACCTTC.

The gene calls are TRBV3-1 and TRBJ1-1; D not resolved. Germline V gene lookup returns CDR1 LGHDT and CDR2 YNNKEL (reference sequence). The CDR3 is 14 residues long. Trimming removed 3 bases at V and 5 bases at J, with 13 bases between. The CDR3 DNA reads as TGTGCCAGCAGCCACCTCCAAACCGGGACTGAAGCTTTCTTT. Translated: CASSHLQTGTEAFF.

At least ten counts were recorded for this clonotype. The rearrangement joins TRBV6-1 to TRBJ2-3; D uncertain. The CDR3 runs 14 residues. Trimming cost V 9 bases and J 5 bases, with 18 bases left between them. Germline CDR1 reads MNHNS; CDR2 reads SASEGT. The CDR3 region has the DNA TGTGCCAGTGTCCGGCCTGGCGCCCTAGATACGCAGTATTTT. It translates to CASVRPGALDTQYF.

This clonotype was seen repeatedly, ten times or more. This chain uses TRBV2 with TRBJ2-1; D may be TRBD1 (6 bases). The CDR3 spans 15 residues. Germline CDR1 SNHLY, CDR2 FYNNEI. Deletions cut 0 bases from V and 2 bases from J, with 8 bases between. CDR3 amino acids: CASSEAWGPYNEQFF. DNA of the CDR3: TGTGCCAGCAGTGAAGCGTGGGGGCCCTACAATGAGCAGTTCTTC.

This clonotype was detected a few times. The chain employs TRBV18 and TRBJ2-1; 7 nucleotides line up with TRBD1. The germline CDR1 and CDR2 sequences are KGHSH and LQKENI. The V and J ends lost 3 bases and 1 base, in that order; junction bases with no gene match: 9. The CDR3 sequence is 17 residues long. CDR3 amino acids: CASSPGQVLQSYNEQFF. Written as DNA, the CDR3 is TGTGCCAGCTCACCTGGACAGGTTTTGCAATCCTACAATGAGCAGTTCTTC.

About this clonotype: A read error may account for a junction end that differs from germline. The chain has TRBV28 and TRBJ2-7; D is possibly TRBD1 (6 bases). Germline loops: CDR1 MDHEN, CDR2 SYDVKM. This CDR3 is built from 15 residues. CDR3 coding DNA: TGTGCCAGCAGCCTTGGACAGTACCAAGCCTACGAGCAGTACTTT. Encoded protein: CASSLGQYQAYEQYF. Supplemented by reference TRBV28 and TRBJ2-7, the full variable domain reads DVKVTQSSRYLVKRTGEKVFLECVQDMDHENMFWYRQDPGLGLRLIYFSYDVKMKEKGDIPEGYSVSREKKERFSLILESASTNQTSMYLCASSLGQYQAYEQYFGPGTRLTVT.

CDR3 nucleotides: TGTGCCAGCATGGGGACTAGCGGGGTGTCTGGGAATGAGCAGTTCTTC. It translates to CASMGTSGVSGNEQFF. The J gene is TRBJ2-1, the V gene TRBV2; 13 nucleotides line up with TRBD2. This CDR3 is 16 amino acids long. Germline CDR1 SNHLY, CDR2 FYNNEI. The V and J ends lost 7 bases and 7 bases, in that order; junction bases with no gene match: 10.